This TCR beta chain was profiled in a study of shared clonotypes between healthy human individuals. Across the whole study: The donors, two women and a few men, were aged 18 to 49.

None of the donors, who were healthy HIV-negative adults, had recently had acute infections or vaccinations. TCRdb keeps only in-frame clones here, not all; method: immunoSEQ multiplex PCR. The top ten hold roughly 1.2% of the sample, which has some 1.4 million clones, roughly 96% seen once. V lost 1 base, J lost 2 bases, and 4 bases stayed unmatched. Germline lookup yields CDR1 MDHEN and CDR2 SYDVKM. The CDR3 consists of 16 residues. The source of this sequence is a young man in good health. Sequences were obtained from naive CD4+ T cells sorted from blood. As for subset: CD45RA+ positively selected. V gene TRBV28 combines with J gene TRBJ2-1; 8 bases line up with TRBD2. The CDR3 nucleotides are TGTGCCAGCAGTTTATTCCCGGGACTAGCCTACAATGAGCAGTTCTTC. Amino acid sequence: CASSLFPGLAYNEQFF.